The clone carrying this T cell receptor beta chain has only one observation. These data belong to a study of PD-L1 blockade in urothelial cancer. Sequencing was performed with immunoSEQ multiplex PCR; in TCRdb, only in-frame clones are kept and a portion is missing. The data hold some 30,000 clones, with around 87% observed a single time. This CDR3 spans 17 amino acids. Germline CDR1 reads SGDLS; CDR2 reads YYNGEE. V shed 3 bases and J 5 bases; nucleotides not matched to a gene: 13. The genes are TRBV9 and TRBJ2-2; TRBD2 aligns across 7 bases. The material sequenced was PBMCs, taken around atezolizumab (anti-PD-L1) treatment. The clonotype was recovered from a man aged 45 to 65 with urothelial cancer. DNA of the CDR3: TGTGCCAGCAGCGACCGACTGGCGGGAGAGTTTACCGGGGAGCTGTTTTTT. This translates into CASSDRLAGEFTGELFF.